This T cell receptor (beta chain) was documented in a study of cytomegalovirus exposure and HLA in healthy donors (dated by TCRdb to about 2017). Describing the broader study: In an earlier analysis of 587 of the donors, 250 to 300 Gb of sequence data and roughly 100 million unique TCR beta sequences from about 179 million T cells were reported. HLA typing included class I and class II loci at four-digit resolution. The study aimed to test whether cataloging public T cell receptors could reveal signatures of past pathogen exposure. Of the 398 genotyped donors, over 65% fell in the genetic ancestry cluster associated with self-reported Caucasian donors. Typing coverage differed by locus: A, B, C, DRB1 and DQB1 were typed in roughly 629-630 donors, DQA1 in about 510, DPA1 in 600 to 610, and DPB1 in 400 to 480. Alongside the repertoire data, information on donor age, sex, ethnicity and CMV serostatus was compiled. Roughly 5 DR-DQ haplotypes were handled as single units for association and clustering, since linkage in the cohort was strong. A later analysis re-analyzed previously published TCR beta repertoires from 600 to 850 donors and added high-resolution HLA genotyping to study TCR occurrence patterns. Around 330 gigabases of sequencing data and 91 million or so unique TCR sequences made up an early release that covered approximately 620 HLA-typed donors. The study used immunosequencing to profile the T cell repertoires of several hundred subjects and linked those repertoires to cytomegalovirus serostatus. To predict cytomegalovirus infection status, the study combined high-throughput TCR immunosequencing, statistical association of individual TCRs with disease status, and machine learning. Along with the roughly 710-subject first cohort, a separate validation cohort of roughly 110 different subjects was used. In a later genetic analysis, genome-wide SNP genotypes for about three fifths of the 666 donors were used, and that subset was treated as a discovery cohort. An earlier analysis of about 620 of the donors applied high-throughput TCR beta sequencing to assess whether each TCR beta V gene segment acted as functional or pseudogenic. On average, roughly 240,000 unique TCR beta nucleotide sequences were sequenced per donor among 398 genotyped donors of the cohort, with 15% to 20% of those sequences being non-productive. Rather than using new phenotypic data, the later analysis identified candidate immune exposures from TCR beta sequences and from how often those sequences occurred across donors. All discovery cohort repertoires had been generated using a single sequencing platform. Overall results and qualifications from the work: Specific HLA alleles were associated with about 17,000 TCR beta sequences at a false discovery rate of 0.05 in a later analysis. Correlated functional status among segregating V segments might reflect linkage disequilibrium, but an unknown experimental factor could not be ruled out. According to a later analysis, most CMV-associated TCR beta chains appeared to be HLA-restricted, and the HLA associations seemed to be driven largely by CMV exposure. In both the original and validation cohorts, the classifier was reported to diagnose cytomegalovirus status with high specificity and sensitivity. A group of highly shared sequence variants was considered likely to be a technical artifact of the sequencing pipeline. In a later analysis, TCR association rates were found to vary across HLA loci, with the most associated TCRs seen for DRB1 alleles and the fewest for HLA-C alleles. A further reported finding was that TCR beta sequences accurately predicted the HLA-A and HLA-B alleles for most subjects in the first cohort. Most TCR sequences were observed very rarely across donors, whereas some public TCRs were present in many individuals. Because some donors lacked HLA typing at each locus, the association tests relied only on the typed subset. Only TCR beta chains were sequenced in this cohort, and the absence of alpha or paired-chain data limited detectable features. Broadly in line with IMGT annotations, most TCR beta V segments showed up in productive rearrangements about 87% or about 30% of the time in an earlier analysis of some 590 of the donors. The authors suggested that the approach could potentially be generalized to other disease states and immunological phenotypes. A few of the identified cytomegalovirus-associated TCR beta chains were confirmed in vitro to be specific for cytomegalovirus antigens. Roughly uniform sequencing depth across donors was assumed in presence/absence analyses, although this assumption may not hold. In a later analysis, several top co-occurrence clusters were reported to appear linked to parvovirus B19, influenza, CMV and Epstein-Barr virus. A later genetic analysis associated a missense DCLRE1C variant with V-gene and J-gene trimming of TCR beta chains, and an independent cohort replicated the association. Compared with equally common non-associated chains, HLA-associated TCR beta chains in a later analysis were more clonally expanded and had lower generation probabilities. In a later genetic analysis, fewer N-insertions in productive TCRs were reported among donors in an Asian-associated ancestry cluster than the roughly 710-donor mean. The 87-base-pair reads could not distinguish some IMGT-functional V segments, including TRBV6-2 and TRBV6-3, so those segments were excluded. The earlier analysis of some 540 of the donors excluded roughly 17 rarely observed V segments, including chromosome 9 orphons, because counts were too low. A total of 150 or so TCR beta chains were listed by the study as associated with cytomegalovirus. Strong co-occurrence of HLA alleles, especially DR and DQ, made assigning TCR associations to individual alleles difficult. For the cohort, immune exposure information was limited to CMV serostatus.

This clone appeared a single time. The clone's antigen remains unknown. Base-call qualities are not available, and no considerably larger clone is one nucleotide away. The cohort was made up of 666 healthy bone marrow donors. Cohort members were all nominally healthy when sampled, although unrecorded immune exposures were likely present. The donor tested CMV seropositive, placing the donor among the 250 to 300 seropositive members of the cohort. A peripheral blood sample was provided by each donor, and peripheral blood mononuclear cells were used for TCR beta sequencing. The Qiagen DNeasy Blood Extraction Kit was used to extract genomic DNA from the blood cell samples. CDR1 and CDR2 are drawn from the germline V gene (reference sequence): SEHNR, FQNEAQ. The germline ends are 13 bases apart after V is trimmed by 5 bases and J by 0 bases. The CDR3 covers 15 residues, taking in both the cysteine and the phenylalanine. CDR3 DNA only is kept here, 45 bases in frame from base 1.

Library creation used the immunoSEQ multiplex PCR assay. For the multiplex PCR, a mixture combining 60 forward primers for TCR Vbeta segments and 13 reverse primers for TCR Jbeta segments was used. Amplification of the CDR3 region of rearranged TCR beta genes was performed with a multiplex PCR assay on genomic DNA. The amplified TCR beta libraries were sequenced on the Illumina HiSeq System as 87-base-pair reads. Regarding the original processing steps: A later analysis tallied 75 million to 85 million unique TCR beta chains across the 640 or so repertoires, and approximately 12 million of those chains were shared by two or more donors. Raw reads were error-corrected and collapsed into unique sequences by a nearest-neighbor algorithm in which closely related sequences were merged to remove PCR and sequencing errors. CDR3 sequences were aligned to IMGT reference sequences to assign V, D and J gene segments. For a sequence to be retained, a match of at least six nucleotides was required to both a V gene segment and a J gene segment. A rearrangement counted as productive if the CDR3 had no stop codons and remained in frame with V and J, and every other rearrangement counted as non-productive. CDR3 was defined by IMGT convention, running from the second conserved V-encoded cysteine to the conserved J-encoded phenylalanine. In an earlier analysis of 587 of the donors, sequences lacking an unambiguous match to a single V gene segment were excluded. In an earlier analysis of several hundred of the donors, V segments were called functional above 56.7% productive rearrangements and were called segregating when the between-donor standard deviation exceeded 5%. A statistical classification framework was built for diagnosing cytomegalovirus status from the catalog of TCR beta chain sequences. In a later analysis, V and J genes were assigned by comparing TCR nucleotide sequences against IMGT/GENE-DB human TR gene sequences. The TCRdist pipeline was used in a later analysis to assign CDR3 sequences and most-parsimonious VDJ recombination scenarios. In a later analysis, each TCR beta chain was defined by its CDR3 amino acid sequence together with its V-gene family, and reads lacking a unique V-gene family were excluded. To address suspected cross-contamination and a sequencing artifact, a later analysis removed over 500 highly shared, low-generation-probability nucleotide sequences. For each public chain, a later analysis derived a clonal expansion index from normalized ranks of inferred template counts within each repertoire. Generation probabilities in a later analysis came from a VDJ recombination model fitted to out-of-frame rearrangements, and those results were checked against IGoR. A later analysis scored TCR-TCR, TCR-HLA and TCR-CMV co-occurrence with hypergeometric tests, applying a repertoire-size bias correction to TCR pairs. In a later analysis, false discovery rates were estimated by permuting HLA or CMV assignments 20 times. In a later analysis, co-occurring TCRs were grouped using DBSCAN, and TCRdist sequence similarity was added for clustering within HLA-allele-positive subsets. For co-occurrence clustering, repertoires with fewer than 30,000 or more than 120,000 public chains were excluded, along with a handful of repertoires with anomalous nucleotide sharing. Drawn from immuneACCESS, this table holds only the in-frame rearrangements with V and J called that TCRdb kept. Clones are partly lost; checked studies trace under half to an unresolved V gene and leave the rest unexplained. V and J calls and clone size are as listed in that table; D and trimming were resolved from the DNA. This sample lists around 71,000 clones; roughly 70% were detected once. In total, the top ten clones hold about 14% of the sample.

The receptor's source is a male donor in good health and CMV-seropositive. The chain employs TRBV7-9 and TRBJ1-1; the D gene is not confidently resolved. The sample comprised PBMCs. The nucleotide sequence is TGTGCCAGCAGCCTTTTGACAAATATGAACACTGAAGCTTTCTTT. It encodes CASSLLTNMNTEAFF.